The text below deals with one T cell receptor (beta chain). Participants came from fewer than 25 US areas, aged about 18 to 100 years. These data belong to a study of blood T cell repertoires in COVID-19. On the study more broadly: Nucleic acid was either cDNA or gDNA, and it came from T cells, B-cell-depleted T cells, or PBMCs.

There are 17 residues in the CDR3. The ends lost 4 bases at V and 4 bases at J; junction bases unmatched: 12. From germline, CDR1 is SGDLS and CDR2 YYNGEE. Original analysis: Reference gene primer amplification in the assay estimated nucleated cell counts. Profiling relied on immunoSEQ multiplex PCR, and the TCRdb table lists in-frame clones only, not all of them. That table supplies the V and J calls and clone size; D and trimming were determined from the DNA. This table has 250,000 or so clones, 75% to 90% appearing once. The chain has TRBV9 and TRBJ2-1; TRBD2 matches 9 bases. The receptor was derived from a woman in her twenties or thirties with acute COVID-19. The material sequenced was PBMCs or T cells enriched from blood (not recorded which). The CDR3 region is CASSPHPPTSGYNEQFF. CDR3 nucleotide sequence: TGTGCCAGCAGCCCTCACCCTCCGACTAGCGGATACAATGAGCAGTTCTTC.